This TCR beta chain was profiled in a study of OX40 agonist ivuxolimab in advanced cancers. About the research overall: An anti-OX40 (CD134) antibody with agonistic activity, ivuxolimab, was administered to patients. One patient with hepatocellular carcinoma and two with cutaneous melanoma, three in all, had partial responses.

Produced via immunoSEQ multiplex PCR; TCRdb's table is partial and in-frame only. The table includes tens of thousands of clones, around 84% detected once. With regard to this clone: Its matching antigen is unknown.

Study-wide points: The study observed clonal expansion of CD4+ and CD8+ blood T cells by week 6 at 0.1 to 3.0 mg/kg.

Germline V gene lookup returns CDR1 MNHNY and CDR2 SVGAGI (reference sequence). V lost 6 bases, J lost 0 bases, and 1 base stayed unmatched. The CDR3 runs 14 residues. The chain is built from TRBV6-6 and TRBJ1-4; 7 bases are a match to TRBD1. The material sequenced was CD4+ or CD8+ T cells sorted from blood, taken in a trial of the OX40 agonist ivuxolimab. The receptor comes from an adult with an advanced solid tumor such as melanoma, head and neck, liver or kidney cancer. The CDR3 nucleotides read TGTGCCAGCAGGCAGGGGGCAACTAATGAAAAACTGTTTTTT. Its translation: CASRQGATNEKLFF.